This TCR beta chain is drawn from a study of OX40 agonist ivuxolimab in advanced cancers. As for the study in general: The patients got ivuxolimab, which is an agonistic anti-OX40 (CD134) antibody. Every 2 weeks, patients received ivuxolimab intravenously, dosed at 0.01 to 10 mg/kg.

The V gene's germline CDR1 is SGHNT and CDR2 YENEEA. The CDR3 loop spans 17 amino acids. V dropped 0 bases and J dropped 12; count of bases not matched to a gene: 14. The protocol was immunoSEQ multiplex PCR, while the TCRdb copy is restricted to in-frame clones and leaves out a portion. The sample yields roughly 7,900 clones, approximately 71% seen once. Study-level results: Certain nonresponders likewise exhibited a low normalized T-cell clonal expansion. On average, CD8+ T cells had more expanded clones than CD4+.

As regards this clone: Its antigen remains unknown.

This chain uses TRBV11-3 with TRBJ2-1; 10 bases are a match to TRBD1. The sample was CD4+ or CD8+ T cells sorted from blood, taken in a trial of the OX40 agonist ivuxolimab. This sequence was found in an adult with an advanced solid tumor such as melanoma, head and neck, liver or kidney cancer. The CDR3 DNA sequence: TGTGCCAGCAGCTTAGATAGGGGGACAGGGGCCGACAGAGGGCAGTTCTTC. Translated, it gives CASSLDRGTGADRGQFF.